This TCR beta chain was recorded in a study of Ad26.COV2.S vaccination and SARS-CoV-2 variants. The V and J ends lost 4 bases and 11 bases, in that order; junction bases with no gene match: 20. The CDR3 contains 18 residues. Germline V gene sequence: CDR1 SGHRS, CDR2 YFSETQ. The study, taken as a whole, reports: From the TCR breadth and depth analyses, total T cell responses may have been underestimated.

Generated by immunoSEQ multiplex PCR, the TCRdb table keeps only in-frame clones and is missing some. The sample contains hundreds of thousands of clones, 70% to 90% of which appear only once. Treatment in this sample: 19 received Ad26.COV2.S at low or high dose, single or two shots; several received placebo; per-sample allocation not given. Samples analyzed were those drawn on day 63 after the first vaccine or placebo injection. At a Boston site, the person donating was an adult of 18-55 years. On this clone: What it binds is not known.

This clonotype originated in a person between 18 and 59 years old who received the Ad26.COV2.S COVID-19 vaccine or a placebo. This specimen was peripheral blood, taken in a trial of Ad26.COV2.S vaccine versus placebo. The chain uses TRBV5-1 and TRBJ2-3; TRBD2 aligns across 12 bases. CDR3 nucleotides: TGCGCCAGCAGCCCTACCTTGACTAGCGGGAGCGACCAAGGGAGGCAGTATTTT. Its translation: CASSPTLTSGSDQGRQYF.